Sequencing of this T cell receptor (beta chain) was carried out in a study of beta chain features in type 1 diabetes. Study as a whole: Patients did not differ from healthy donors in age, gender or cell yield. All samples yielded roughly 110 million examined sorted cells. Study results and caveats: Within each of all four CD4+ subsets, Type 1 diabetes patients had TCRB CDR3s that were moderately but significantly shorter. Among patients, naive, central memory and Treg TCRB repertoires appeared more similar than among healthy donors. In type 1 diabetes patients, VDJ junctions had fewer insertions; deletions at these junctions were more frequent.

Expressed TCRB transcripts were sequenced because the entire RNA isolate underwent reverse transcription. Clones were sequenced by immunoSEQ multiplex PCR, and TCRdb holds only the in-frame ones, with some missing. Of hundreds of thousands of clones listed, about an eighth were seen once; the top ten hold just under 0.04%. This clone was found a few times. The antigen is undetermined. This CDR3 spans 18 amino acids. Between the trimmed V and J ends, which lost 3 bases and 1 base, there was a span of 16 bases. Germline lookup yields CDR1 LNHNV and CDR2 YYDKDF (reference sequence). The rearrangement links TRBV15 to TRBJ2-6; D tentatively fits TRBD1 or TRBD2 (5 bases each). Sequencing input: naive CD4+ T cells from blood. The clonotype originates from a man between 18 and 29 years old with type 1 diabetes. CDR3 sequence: CATSSEGWGKSGANVLTF. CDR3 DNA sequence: TGTGCCACCAGCAGCGAGGGGTGGGGAAAGTCTGGGGCCAACGTCCTGACTTTC. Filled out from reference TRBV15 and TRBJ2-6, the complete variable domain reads DAMVIQNPRYQVTQFGKPVTLSCSQTLNHNVMYWYQQKSSQAPKLLFHYYDKDFNNEADTPDNFQSRRPNTSFCFLDIRSPGLGDTAMYLCATSSEGWGKSGANVLTFGAGSRLTVL.